This TCR beta chain came from a study of blood T cell repertoires in COVID-19 (dated by TCRdb to about 2020). Concerning the study at large: Collaborator samples came from the United States, Italy and Spain and covered acute and convalescent phases of COVID-19. The material from the prospective study consisted of cDNA or gDNA derived from T cells, B-cell-depleted T cells, or PBMCs. Deeply sampled blood TCRbeta repertoires from subjects exposed to, actively infected with, or recovered from COVID-19 were included in the dataset. The repertoires were released in a freely available public database meant as a resource for research on the immune response to SARS-CoV-2. Samples came from the ongoing ImmuneRACE study (first 160 participants) plus 1,254 subjects from 6 global collaborators. A de-identified subject ID, COVID-19 status, age in years and sex were almost always included in the sample metadata. HLA class I and class II types, where available, came from metadata supplied by the sample provider rather than from assay-based typing. The paper as a whole reports these results and caveats: Clinical and demographic metadata were provided uncurated, with the amount varying by source and participant.

V gives up 0 bases and J gives up 0 bases, and the segment between their germline ends measures 10 bases. From the germline V gene, CDR1 is SGHRS and CDR2 is YFSETQ. There are 15 amino acids in the CDR3, from cysteine to phenylalanine inclusive. The only DNA kept is the CDR3, 45 bases in frame from the first base. The immunoSEQ Assay, a bias-controlled multiplex PCR, was used to amplify TCRbeta CDR3 regions from genomic DNA. The authors' analysis ran thus. Nucleated cell counts per sample were estimated from amplification of reference gene primers within the assay. Sequence reads were collapsed and filtered to measure the absolute abundance of every unique TCRbeta CDR3 rearrangement. For each sample, productive Simpson clonality was calculated as the square root of Simpson's diversity index over productive rearrangements. TCRdb took over this immuneACCESS table, retaining in-frame rearrangements with V and J assigned. Such tables are incomplete; in checked studies, under half of the missing clones stem from an unresolved V gene, and the remainder is unexplained. V and J calls and clone size follow that table, whereas D and trimming were derived from the DNA. This sample lists roughly 150,000 clones; approximately 88% were detected once. The top ten clonotypes cover approximately 3% of the sample.

Collaborating institutions collected whole blood in K2EDTA tubes following their own protocols. For TCRbeta analysis, collaborators shipped samples as frozen whole blood, isolated PBMCs, or DNA extracted from either of those sample types. This clone was counted between two and nine times. Its antigen has not been determined. The sample holds no much larger clone one base away, and base qualities are not on file. This specimen includes other DNA sequences encoding the same CDR3. What was sequenced was peripheral blood. This clonotype originated in a man aged 60 to 75 with acute or convalescent COVID-19. The rearranged chain carries TRBV5-1 and TRBJ2-7; the D segment could be TRBD1, given 6 matching bases. The bases are TGCGCCAGCAGCTTGGCCAGGGGTACCTCCTACGAGCAGTACTTC. It specifies CASSLARGTSYEQYF. Joined to the reference TRBV5-1 and TRBJ2-7 proteins, this CDR3 gives the full variable domain: KAGVTQTPRYLIKTRGQQVTLSCSPISGHRSVSWYQQTPGQGLQFLFEYFSETQRNKGNFPGRFSGRQFSNSRSEMNVSTLELGDSALYLCASSLARGTSYEQYFGPGTRLTVT.